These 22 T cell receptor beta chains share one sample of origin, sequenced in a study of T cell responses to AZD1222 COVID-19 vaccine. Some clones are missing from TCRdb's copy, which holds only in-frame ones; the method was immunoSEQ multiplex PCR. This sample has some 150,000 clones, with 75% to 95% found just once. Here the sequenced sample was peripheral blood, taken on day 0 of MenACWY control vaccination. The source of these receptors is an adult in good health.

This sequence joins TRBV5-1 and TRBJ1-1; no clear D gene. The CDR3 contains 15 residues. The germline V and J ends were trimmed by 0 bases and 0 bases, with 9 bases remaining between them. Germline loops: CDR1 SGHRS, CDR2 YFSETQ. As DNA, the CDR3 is TGCGCCAGCAGCTTGGCCCCGGATATGAACACTGAAGCTTTCTTT. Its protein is CASSLAPDMNTEAFF.

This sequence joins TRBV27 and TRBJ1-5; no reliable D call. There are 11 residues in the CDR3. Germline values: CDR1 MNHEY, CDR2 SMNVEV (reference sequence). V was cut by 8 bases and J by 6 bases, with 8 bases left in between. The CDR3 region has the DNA TGTGCCAGCGGGTTTGGTCAGCCCCAGCATTTT. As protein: CASGFGQPQHF.

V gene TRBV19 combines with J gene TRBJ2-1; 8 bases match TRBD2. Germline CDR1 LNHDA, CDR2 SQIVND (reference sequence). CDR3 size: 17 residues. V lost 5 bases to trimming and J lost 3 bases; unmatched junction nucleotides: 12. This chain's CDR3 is CASSLRGPGLVYNEQFF. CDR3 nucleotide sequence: TGTGCCAGTAGTCTTAGGGGCCCGGGACTAGTCTACAATGAGCAGTTCTTC.

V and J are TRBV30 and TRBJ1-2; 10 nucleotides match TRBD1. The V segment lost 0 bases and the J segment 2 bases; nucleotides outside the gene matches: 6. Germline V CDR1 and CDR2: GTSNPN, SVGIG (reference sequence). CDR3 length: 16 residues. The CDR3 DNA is TGTGCCTGGAGTGTAGGAGTGACAGGGGGCAACTATGGCTACACCTTC. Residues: CAWSVGVTGGNYGYTF.

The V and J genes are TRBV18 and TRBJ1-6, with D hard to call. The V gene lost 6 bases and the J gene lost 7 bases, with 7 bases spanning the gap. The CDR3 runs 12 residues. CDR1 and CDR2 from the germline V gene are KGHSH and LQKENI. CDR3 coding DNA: TGTGCCAGCTCCCTGCCCAATTCACCCCTCCACTTT. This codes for CASSLPNSPLHF.

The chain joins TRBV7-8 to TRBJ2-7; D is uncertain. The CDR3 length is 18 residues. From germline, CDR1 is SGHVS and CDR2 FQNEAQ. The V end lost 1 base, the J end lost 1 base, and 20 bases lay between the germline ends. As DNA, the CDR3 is TGTGCCAGCAGCTTAGGAGAGGTCACTCCCCTCCCATCCTACGAGCAGTACTTC. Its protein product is CASSLGEVTPLPSYEQYF.

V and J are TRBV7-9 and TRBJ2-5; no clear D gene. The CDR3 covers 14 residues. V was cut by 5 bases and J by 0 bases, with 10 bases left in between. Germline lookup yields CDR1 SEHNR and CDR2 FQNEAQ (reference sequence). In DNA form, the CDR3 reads TGTGCCAGCAGCCCTAGTGGGAACCAAGAGACCCAGTACTTC. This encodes CASSPSGNQETQYF.

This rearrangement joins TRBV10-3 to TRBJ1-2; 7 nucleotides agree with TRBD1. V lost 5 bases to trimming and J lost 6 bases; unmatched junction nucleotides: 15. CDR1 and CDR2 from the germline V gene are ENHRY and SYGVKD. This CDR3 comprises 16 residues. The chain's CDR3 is CAISFLSGTDQDGYTF. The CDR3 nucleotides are TGTGCCATCAGTTTCTTATCCGGGACAGATCAGGATGGCTACACCTTC.

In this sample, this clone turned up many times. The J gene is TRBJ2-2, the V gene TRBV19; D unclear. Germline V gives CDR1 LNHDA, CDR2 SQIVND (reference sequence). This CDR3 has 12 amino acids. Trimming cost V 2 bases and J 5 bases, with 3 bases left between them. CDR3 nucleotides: TGTGCCAGTAGTATATGGACCGGGGAGCTGTTTTTT. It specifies CASSIWTGELFF.

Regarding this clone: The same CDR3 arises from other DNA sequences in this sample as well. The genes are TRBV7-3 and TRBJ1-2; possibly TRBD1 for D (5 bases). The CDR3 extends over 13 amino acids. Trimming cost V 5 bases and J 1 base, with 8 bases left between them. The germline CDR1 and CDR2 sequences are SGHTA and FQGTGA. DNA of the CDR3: TGTGCCAGCAGCCCCGACAGTAACTATGGCTACACCTTC. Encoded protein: CASSPDSNYGYTF.

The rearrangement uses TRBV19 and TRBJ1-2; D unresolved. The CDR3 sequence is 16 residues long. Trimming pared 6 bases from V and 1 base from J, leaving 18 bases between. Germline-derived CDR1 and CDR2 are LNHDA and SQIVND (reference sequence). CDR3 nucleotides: TGTGCCAGTAGGGGAAAAGGAGGTGATTATAACTATGGCTACACCTTC. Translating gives CASRGKGGDYNYGYTF. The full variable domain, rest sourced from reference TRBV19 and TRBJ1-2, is DGGITQSPKYLFRKEGQNVTLSCEQNLNHDAMYWYRQDPGQGLRLIYYSQIVNDFQKGDIAEGYSVSREKKESFPLTVTSAQKNPTAFYLCASRGKGGDYNYGYTFGSGTRLTVV.

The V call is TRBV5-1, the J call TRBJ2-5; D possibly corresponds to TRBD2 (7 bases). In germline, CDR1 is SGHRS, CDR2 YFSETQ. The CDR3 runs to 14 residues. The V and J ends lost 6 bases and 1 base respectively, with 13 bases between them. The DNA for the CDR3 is TGCGCCAGCAAGCGCGGGGGCACCCAAGAGACCCAGTACTTC. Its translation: CASKRGGTQETQYF. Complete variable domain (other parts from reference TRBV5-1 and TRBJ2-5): KAGVTQTPRYLIKTRGQQVTLSCSPISGHRSVSWYQQTPGQGLQFLFEYFSETQRNKGNFPGRFSGRQFSNSRSEMNVSTLELGDSALYLCASKRGGTQETQYFGPGTRLLVL.

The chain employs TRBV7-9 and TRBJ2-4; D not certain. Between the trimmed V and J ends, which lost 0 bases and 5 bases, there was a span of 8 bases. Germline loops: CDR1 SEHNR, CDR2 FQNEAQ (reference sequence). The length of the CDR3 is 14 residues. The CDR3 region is CASSLALTENIQYF. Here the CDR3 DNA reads TGTGCCAGCAGCTTAGCGCTTACCGAAAACATTCAGTACTTC. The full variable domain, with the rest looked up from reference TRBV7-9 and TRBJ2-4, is DTGVSQNPRHKITKRGQNVTFRCDPISEHNRLYWYRQTLGQGPEFLTYFQNEAQLEKSRLLSDRFSAERPKGSFSTLEIQRTEQGDSAMYLCASSLALTENIQYFGAGTRLSVL.

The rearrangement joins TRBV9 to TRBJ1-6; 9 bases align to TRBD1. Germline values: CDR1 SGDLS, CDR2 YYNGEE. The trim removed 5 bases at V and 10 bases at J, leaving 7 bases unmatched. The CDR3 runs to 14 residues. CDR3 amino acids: CASRSGTGSSPLHF. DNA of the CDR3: TGTGCCAGCAGGTCCGGGACAGGGTCGTCACCCCTCCACTTT.

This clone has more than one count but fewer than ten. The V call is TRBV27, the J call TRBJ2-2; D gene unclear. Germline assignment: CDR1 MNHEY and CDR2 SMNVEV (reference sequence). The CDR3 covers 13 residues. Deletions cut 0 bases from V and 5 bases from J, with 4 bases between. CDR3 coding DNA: TGTGCCAGCAGTTTATCGCTGACCGGGGAGCTGTTTTTT. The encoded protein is CASSLSLTGELFF.

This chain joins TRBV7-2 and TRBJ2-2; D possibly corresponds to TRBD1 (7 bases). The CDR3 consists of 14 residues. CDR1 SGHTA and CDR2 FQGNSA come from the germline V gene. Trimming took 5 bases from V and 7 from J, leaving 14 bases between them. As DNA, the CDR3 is TGTGCCAGCAGCCCTCGACAGGGAGGCGGGGAGCTGTTTTTT. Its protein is CASSPRQGGGELFF.

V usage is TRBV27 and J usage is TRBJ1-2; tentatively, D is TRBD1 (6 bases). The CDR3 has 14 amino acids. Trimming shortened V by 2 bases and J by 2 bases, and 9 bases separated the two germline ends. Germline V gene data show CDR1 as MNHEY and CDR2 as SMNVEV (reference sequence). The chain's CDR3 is CASSLKGGNYGYTF. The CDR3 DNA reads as TGTGCCAGCAGTTTAAAGGGGGGAAACTATGGCTACACCTTC.

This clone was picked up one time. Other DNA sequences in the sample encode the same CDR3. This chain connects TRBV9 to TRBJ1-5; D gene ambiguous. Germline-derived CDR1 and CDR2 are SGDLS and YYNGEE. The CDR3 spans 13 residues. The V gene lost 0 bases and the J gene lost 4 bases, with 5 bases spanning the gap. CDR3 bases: TGTGCCAGCAGCGTAGCCCCAAATCAGCCCCAGCATTTT. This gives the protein CASSVAPNQPQHF.

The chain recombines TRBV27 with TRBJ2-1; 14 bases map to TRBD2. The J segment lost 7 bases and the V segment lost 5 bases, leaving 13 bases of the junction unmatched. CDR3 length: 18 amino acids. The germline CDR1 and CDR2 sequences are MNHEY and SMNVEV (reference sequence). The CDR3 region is CASSLKTSGRARGNEQFF. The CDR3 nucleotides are TGTGCCAGCAGTCTAAAGACTAGCGGGAGGGCGAGGGGGAATGAGCAGTTCTTC.

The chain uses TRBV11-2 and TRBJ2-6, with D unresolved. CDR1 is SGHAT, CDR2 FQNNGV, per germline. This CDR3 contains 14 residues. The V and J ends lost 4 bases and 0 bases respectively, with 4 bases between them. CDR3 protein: CASSSVSGANVLTF. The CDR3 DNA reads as TGTGCCAGCAGCTCGGTCTCTGGGGCCAACGTCCTGACTTTC.

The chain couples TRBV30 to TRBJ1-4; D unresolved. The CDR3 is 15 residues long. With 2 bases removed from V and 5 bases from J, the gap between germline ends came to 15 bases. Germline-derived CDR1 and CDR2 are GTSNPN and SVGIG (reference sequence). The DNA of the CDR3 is TGTGCCTGGAGTATACCGACCCTGGGGAATGAAAAACTGTTTTTT. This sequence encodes CAWSIPTLGNEKLFF.

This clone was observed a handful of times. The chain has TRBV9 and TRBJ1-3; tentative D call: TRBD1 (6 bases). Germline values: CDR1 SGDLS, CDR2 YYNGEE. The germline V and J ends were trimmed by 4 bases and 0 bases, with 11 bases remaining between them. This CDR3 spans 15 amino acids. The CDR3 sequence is CASSRGGTSGNTIYF. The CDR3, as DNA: TGTGCCAGCAGCCGAGGGGGGACCTCTGGAAACACCATATATTTT.